This T cell receptor beta chain was documented in a study of T cell responses to AZD1222 COVID-19 vaccine. CDR1 is MNHEY and CDR2 is SMNVEV in the germline V gene (reference sequence). This CDR3 contains 15 residues. V gave up 2 bases and J gave up 7 bases, with 12 bases separating them. Method: immunoSEQ multiplex PCR; TCRdb's copy keeps in-frame clones and lacks some. The sample lists 180,000 or so clones, around 90% occurring once. Concerning this clone: The antigen is not known.

Findings and limits, study-wide: A mostly white British donor set with more females was recruited, and clonal diversity was possibly underestimated.

The sequence was obtained from an adult who received the AZD1222 COVID-19 vaccine. The chain couples TRBV27 to TRBJ1-6, with a weak D call TRBD1 (6 bases). This specimen consisted of peripheral blood, obtained 28 days after the second AZD1222 dose. The CDR3 protein is CASSLGGGYNSPLHF. CDR3 coding DNA: TGTGCCAGCAGTTTAGGAGGGGGTTACAATTCACCCCTCCACTTT.